The sequence of this T cell receptor beta chain was determined in a study of blood T cells in healthy people across ages. The V gene lost 7 bases and the J gene lost 4 bases, with 17 bases spanning the gap. Germline values: CDR1 WSHSY, CDR2 SAAADI. CDR3 length equals 15 residues. With a J-beta primer mix and a sample-barcoded 5' primer, a second PCR ran 7 to 11 cycles. In TCRdb, the 5' RACE reads were re-called with MiXCR into one record per CDR3 protein. The repertoire consists of more than 1 million distinct CDR3 sequences, with under 55% occurring once and the leading ten covering under 20%. A few counts support this clonotype.

This sequence joins TRBV10-2 and TRBJ2-1; the D gene is possibly TRBD1 (5 bases). Sequenced sample: blood. This sequence originates from a woman in her fifties or sixties in good health. The CDR3 DNA reads as TGCGCCAGCATATTGTACGCGACAGAATACAATGAGCAGTTCTTC. It translates to CASILYATEYNEQFF.